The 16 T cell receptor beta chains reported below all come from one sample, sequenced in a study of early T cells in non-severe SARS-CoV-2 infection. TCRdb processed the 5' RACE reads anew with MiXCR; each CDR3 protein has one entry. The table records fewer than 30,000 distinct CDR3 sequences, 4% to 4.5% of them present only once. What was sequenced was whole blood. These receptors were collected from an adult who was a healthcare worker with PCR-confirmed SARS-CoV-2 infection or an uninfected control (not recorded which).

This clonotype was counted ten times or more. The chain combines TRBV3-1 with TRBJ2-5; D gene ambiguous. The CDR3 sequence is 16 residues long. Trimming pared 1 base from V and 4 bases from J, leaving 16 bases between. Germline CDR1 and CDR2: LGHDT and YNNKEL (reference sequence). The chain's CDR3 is CASSQVTTSGGETQYF. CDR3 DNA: TGTGCCAGCAGCCAAGTTACTACATCAGGTGGAGAGACCCAGTACTTC.

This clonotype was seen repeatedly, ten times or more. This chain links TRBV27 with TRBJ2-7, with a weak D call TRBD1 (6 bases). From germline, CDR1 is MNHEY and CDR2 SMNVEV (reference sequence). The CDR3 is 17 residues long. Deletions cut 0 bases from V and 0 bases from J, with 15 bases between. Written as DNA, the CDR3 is TGTGCCAGCAGTTTATCTTCCAGGGGCCGGGGCTCCTACGAGCAGTACTTC. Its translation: CASSLSSRGRGSYEQYF.

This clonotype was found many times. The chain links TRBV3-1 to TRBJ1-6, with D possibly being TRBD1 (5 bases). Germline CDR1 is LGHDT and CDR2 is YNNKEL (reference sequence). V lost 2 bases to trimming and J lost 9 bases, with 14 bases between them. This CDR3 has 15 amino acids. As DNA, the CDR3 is TGTGCCAGCAGCCAAACCGGGACCTCTGTTTCACCCCTCCACTTT. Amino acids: CASSQTGTSVSPLHF.

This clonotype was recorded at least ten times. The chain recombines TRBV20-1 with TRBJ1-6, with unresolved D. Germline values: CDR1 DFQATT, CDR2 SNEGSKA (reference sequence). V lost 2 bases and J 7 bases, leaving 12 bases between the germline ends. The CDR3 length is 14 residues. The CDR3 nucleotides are TGCAGTGCTAGAAAGGACCTTGTGAATTCACCCCTCCACTTT. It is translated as CSARKDLVNSPLHF.

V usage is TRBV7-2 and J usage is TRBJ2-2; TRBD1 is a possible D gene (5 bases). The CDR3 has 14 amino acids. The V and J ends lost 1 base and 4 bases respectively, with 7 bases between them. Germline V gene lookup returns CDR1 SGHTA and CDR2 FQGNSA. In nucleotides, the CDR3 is TGTGCCAGCAGCTTAGAAAGGGGCACCGGGGAGCTGTTTTTT. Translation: CASSLERGTGELFF.

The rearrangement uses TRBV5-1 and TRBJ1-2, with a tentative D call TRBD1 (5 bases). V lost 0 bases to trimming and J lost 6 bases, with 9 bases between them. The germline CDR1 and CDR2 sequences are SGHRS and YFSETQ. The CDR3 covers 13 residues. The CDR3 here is CASSLVAGHGYTF. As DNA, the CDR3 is TGCGCCAGCAGCTTGGTCGCAGGGCATGGCTACACCTTC.

The CDR3, as DNA: TGCAGTGCTAGAGACAGGGTAGGGGATGAAAAACTGTTTTTT. Its translation is CSARDRVGDEKLFF. The chain joins TRBV20-1 to TRBJ1-4; weak D call: TRBD1 (5 bases). The germline V gene has CDR1 DFQATT and CDR2 SNEGSKA (reference sequence). The CDR3 sequence is 14 residues long. V gave up 0 bases and J gave up 6 bases, with 11 bases separating them.

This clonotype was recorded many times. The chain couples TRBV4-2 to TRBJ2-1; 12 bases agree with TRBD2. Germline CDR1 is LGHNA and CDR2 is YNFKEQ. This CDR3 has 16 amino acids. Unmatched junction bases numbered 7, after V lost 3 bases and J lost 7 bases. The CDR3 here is CASSQRTSGTYNEQFF. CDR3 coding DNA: TGTGCCAGCAGCCAGAGGACTAGCGGGACATATAATGAGCAGTTCTTC.

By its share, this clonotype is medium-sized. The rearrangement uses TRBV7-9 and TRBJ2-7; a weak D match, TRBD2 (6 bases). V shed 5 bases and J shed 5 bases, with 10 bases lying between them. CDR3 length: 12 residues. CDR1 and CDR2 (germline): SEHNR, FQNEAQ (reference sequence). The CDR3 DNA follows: TGTGCCAGCAGCGGAGGGGAGGACGAGCAGTACTTC. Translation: CASSGGEDEQYF.

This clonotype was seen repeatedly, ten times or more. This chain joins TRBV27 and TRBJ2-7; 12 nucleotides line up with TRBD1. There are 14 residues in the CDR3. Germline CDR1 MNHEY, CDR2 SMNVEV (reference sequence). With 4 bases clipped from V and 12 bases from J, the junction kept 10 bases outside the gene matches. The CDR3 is CASSSLGQGAFPYF. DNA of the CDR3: TGTGCCAGCAGTTCACTGGGACAGGGGGCGTTCCCGTACTTC.

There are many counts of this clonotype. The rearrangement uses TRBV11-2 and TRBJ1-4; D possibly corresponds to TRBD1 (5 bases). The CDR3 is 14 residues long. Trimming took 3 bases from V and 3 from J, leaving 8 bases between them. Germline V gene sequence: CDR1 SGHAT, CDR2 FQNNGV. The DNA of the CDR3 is TGTGCCAGCAGCTTCCCAGGGTCTAATGAAAAACTGTTTTTT. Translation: CASSFPGSNEKLFF.

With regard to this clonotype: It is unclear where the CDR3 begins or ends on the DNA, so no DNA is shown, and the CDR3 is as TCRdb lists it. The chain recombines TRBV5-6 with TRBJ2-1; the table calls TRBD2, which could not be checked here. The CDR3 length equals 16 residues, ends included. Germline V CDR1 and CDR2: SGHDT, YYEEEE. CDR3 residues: CASSLFFGPNSHEQFF.

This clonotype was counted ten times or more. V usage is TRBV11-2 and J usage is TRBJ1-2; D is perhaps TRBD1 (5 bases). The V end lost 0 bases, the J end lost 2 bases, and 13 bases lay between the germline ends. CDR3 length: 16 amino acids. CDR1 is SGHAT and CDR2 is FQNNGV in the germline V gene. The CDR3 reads CASSLDRVGQNYGYTF. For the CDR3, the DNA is TGTGCCAGCAGCTTAGACAGGGTCGGGCAAAACTATGGCTACACCTTC.

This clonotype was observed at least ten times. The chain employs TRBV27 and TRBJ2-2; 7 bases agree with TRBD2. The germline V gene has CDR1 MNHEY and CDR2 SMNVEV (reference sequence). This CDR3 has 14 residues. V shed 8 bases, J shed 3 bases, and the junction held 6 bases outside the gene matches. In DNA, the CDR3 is TGTGCCAGCGGACTAGAGCCCGACACCGGGGAGCTGTTTTTT. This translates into CASGLEPDTGELFF.

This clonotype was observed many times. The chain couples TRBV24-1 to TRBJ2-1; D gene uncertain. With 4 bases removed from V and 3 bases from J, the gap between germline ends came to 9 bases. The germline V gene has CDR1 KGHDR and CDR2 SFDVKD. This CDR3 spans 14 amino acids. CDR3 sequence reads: CATSDEEYYNEQFF. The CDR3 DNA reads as TGTGCCACCAGTGACGAGGAATACTACAATGAGCAGTTCTTC.

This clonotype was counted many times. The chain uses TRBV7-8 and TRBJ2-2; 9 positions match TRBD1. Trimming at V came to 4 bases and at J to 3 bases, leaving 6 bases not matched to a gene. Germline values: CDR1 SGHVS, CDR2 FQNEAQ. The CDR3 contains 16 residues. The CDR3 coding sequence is TGTGCCAGCAGCTCCGGGACAGGGTCTTACACCGGGGAGCTGTTTTTT. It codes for CASSSGTGSYTGELFF.